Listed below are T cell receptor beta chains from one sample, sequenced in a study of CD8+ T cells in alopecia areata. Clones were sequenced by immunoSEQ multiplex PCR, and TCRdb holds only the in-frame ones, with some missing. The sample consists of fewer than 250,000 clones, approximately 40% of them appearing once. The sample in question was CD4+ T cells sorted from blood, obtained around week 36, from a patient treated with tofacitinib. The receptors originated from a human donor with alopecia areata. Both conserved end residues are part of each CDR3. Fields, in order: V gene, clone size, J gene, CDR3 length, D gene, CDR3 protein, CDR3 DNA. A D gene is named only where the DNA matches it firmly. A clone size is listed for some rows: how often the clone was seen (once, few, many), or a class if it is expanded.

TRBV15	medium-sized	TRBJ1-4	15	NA	CATRHPAGSNEKLFF	TGTGCCACCAGACACCCGGCCGGATCTAATGAAAAACTGTTTTTT
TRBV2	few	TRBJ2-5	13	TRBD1	CASSGDRAKTQYF	TGTGCCAGCAGTGGTGACAGGGCCAAGACCCAGTACTTC
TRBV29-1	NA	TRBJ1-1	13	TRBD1	CSVTGQGNTEAFF	TGCAGCGTTACCGGACAGGGGAACACTGAAGCTTTCTTT
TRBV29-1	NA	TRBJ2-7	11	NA	CSYRGRDEQYF	TGCAGCTACCGGGGCAGGGACGAGCAGTACTTC
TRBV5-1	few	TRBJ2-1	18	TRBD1	CASSLAPTGTGGHNEQFF	TGCGCCAGCAGCTTGGCCCCGACCGGGACAGGGGGCCACAATGAGCAGTTCTTC
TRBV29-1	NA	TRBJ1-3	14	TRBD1	CSAQGQGTGNTIYF	TGCAGCGCCCAGGGACAGGGTACTGGAAACACCATATATTTT
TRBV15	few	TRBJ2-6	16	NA	CATSRPRTSGANVLTF	TGTGCCACCAGCAGACCGAGGACATCCGGGGCCAACGTCCTGACTTTC
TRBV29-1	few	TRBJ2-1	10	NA	CSVGRNEQFF	TGCAGCGTTGGGAGGAATGAGCAGTTCTTC
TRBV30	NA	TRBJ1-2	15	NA	CAYNDRQGQSMRYTF	TGTGCCTACAATGACCGGCAGGGACAAAGTATGCGCTACACCTTC
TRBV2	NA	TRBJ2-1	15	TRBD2	CASSPLAGSINEQFF	TGTGCCAGCAGTCCCCTAGCGGGTTCCATCAATGAGCAGTTCTTC
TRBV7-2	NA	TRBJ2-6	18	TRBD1	CASSLAHGTGSGANVLTF	TGTGCCAGCAGCTTAGCTCACGGGACAGGGTCTGGGGCCAACGTCCTGACTTTC
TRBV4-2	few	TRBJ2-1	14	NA	CASSQDRATNEQFF	TGTGCCAGCAGCCAAGATAGGGCTACCAATGAGCAGTTCTTC
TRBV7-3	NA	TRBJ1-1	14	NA	CASSVTGRNTEAFF	TGTGCCAGCAGCGTAACGGGGCGAAACACTGAAGCTTTCTTT
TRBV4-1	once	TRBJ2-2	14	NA	CASVTGTNSGELFF	TGCGCCAGCGTTACCGGGACCAACTCGGGGGAGCTGTTTTTT
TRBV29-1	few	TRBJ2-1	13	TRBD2	CSAASGRWNEQFF	TGCAGCGCGGCGAGCGGGAGGTGGAATGAGCAGTTCTTC
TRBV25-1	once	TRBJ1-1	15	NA	CASSDSGPMNTEAFF	TGTGCCAGCAGTGACTCGGGACCGATGAACACTGAAGCTTTCTTT
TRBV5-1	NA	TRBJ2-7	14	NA	CASSPGPARMEQYF	TGCGCCAGCAGCCCGGGACCCGCGAGGATGGAGCAGTACTTC
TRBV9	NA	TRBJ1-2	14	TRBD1	CASSPDRVNYGYTF	TGTGCCAGCAGCCCGGACAGGGTGAACTATGGCTACACCTTC
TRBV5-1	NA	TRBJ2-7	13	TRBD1	CASRNTGGYEQYF	TGCGCCAGCAGAAATACAGGGGGCTACGAGCAGTACTTC
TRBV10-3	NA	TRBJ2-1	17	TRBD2	CAISESELAGTDNEQFF	TGTGCCATCAGTGAGTCTGAACTAGCGGGTACCGACAATGAGCAGTTCTTC
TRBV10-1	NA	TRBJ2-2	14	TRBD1	CASRDRPNTGELFF	TGCGCCAGCAGGGACAGGCCCAACACCGGGGAGCTGTTTTTT
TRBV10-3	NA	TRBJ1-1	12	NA	CAGKSPNTEAFF	TGTGCCGGAAAAAGTCCGAACACTGAAGCTTTCTTT
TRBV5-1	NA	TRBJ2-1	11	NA	CASSQEDEQFF	TGCGCCAGCAGTCAAGAGGATGAGCAGTTCTTC
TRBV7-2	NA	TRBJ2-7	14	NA	CASSLASGTYEQYF	TGTGCCAGCAGCTTAGCGAGCGGTACCTACGAGCAGTACTTC
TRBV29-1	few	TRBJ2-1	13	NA	CSVAGVGYNEQFF	TGCAGCGTTGCGGGGGTAGGATACAATGAGCAGTTCTTC
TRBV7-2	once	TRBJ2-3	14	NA	CASSLAGGGDTQYF	TGTGCCAGCAGCTTAGCGGGAGGGGGAGATACGCAGTATTTT
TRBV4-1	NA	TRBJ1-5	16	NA	CASSQDRATSRQPQHF	TGCGCCAGCAGCCAAGATCGGGCCACCTCAAGGCAGCCCCAGCATTTT
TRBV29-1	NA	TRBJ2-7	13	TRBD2	CSARGGPIYEQYF	TGCAGCGCCCGCGGGGGGCCGATCTACGAGCAGTACTTC
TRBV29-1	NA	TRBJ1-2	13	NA	CSVEPPGVDGYTF	TGCAGCGTTGAACCGCCTGGGGTAGACGGCTACACCTTC
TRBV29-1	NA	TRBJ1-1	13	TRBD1	CSVQGRMNTEAFF	TGCAGCGTACAGGGGCGCATGAACACTGAAGCTTTCTTT
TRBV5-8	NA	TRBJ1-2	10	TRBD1	CASGTGSATF	TGTGCCAGCGGGACAGGGTCAGCCACCTTC
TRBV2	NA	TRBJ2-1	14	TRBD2	CASKTASGGGMMFF	TGTGCCAGCAAAACCGCTAGCGGGGGGGGGATGATGTTCTTC
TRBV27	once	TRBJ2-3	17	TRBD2	CASSLSTSGSPTDTQYF	TGTGCCAGCAGTTTATCGACTAGCGGGAGCCCTACAGATACGCAGTATTTT
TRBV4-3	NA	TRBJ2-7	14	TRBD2	CASSLSGSSYEQYF	TGCGCCAGCAGCCTTAGCGGGAGCTCCTACGAGCAGTACTTC
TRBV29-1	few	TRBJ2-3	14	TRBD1	CSVEGDRDTDTQYF	TGCAGCGTTGAAGGGGACAGGGACACAGATACGCAGTATTTT
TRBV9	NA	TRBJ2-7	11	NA	CASSSYYEQYF	TGTGCCAGCAGCAGCTACTACGAGCAGTACTTC
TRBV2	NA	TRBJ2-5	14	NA	CASSEGPLSGTQYF	TGTGCCAGCAGTGAGGGACCCCTGAGCGGGACCCAGTACTTC
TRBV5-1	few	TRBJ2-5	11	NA	CASSSLVGKYF	TGCGCCAGCAGCTCACTCGTGGGCAAGTACTTC
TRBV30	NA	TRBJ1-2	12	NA	CAWSVRGGGYTF	TGTGCCTGGAGTGTGCGGGGTGGAGGCTACACCTTC
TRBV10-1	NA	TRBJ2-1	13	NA	CASSRTVLSEQFF	TGCGCCAGCAGTCGGACGGTTTTGAGTGAGCAGTTCTTC
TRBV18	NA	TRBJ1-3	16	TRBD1	CASSPSTGTAGNTIYF	TGTGCCAGCTCACCGTCGACCGGGACAGCAGGAAACACCATATATTTT
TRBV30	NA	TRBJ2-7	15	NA	CAWSGGGRSSYEQYF	TGTGCCTGGAGTGGGGGCGGTAGGAGCTCCTACGAGCAGTACTTC
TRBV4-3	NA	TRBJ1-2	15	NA	CASSQDLRDIGGYTF	TGCGCCAGCAGCCAAGATCTCCGGGACATCGGGGGCTACACCTTC
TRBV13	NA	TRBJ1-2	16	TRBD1	CASTLLSSGTGHGYTF	TGTGCCAGCACTCTCCTAAGTTCCGGGACAGGGCATGGCTACACCTTC
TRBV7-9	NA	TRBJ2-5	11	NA	CASEGTETQYF	TGTGCCAGCGAAGGGACAGAGACCCAGTACTTC
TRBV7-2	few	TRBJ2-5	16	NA	CASSLSGTVGQETQYF	TGTGCCAGCAGCTTGAGCGGCACAGTGGGGCAAGAGACCCAGTACTTC
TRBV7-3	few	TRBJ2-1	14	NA	CASSLMGRRGEQFF	TGTGCCAGCAGCTTAATGGGCCGACGCGGGGAGCAGTTCTTC
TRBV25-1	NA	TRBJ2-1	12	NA	CASTRRQGEQFF	TGTGCCAGCACCAGGAGGCAAGGCGAGCAGTTCTTC
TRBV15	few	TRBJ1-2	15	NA	CATSMGRSSSYGYTF	TGTGCCACCAGCATGGGGCGGAGTTCCAGCTATGGCTACACCTTC
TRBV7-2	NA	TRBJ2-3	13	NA	CASSLSGRDTQYF	TGTGCCAGCAGCTTGTCAGGGCGAGATACGCAGTATTTT
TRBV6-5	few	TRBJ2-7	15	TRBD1	CASSPRQGMHYEQYF	TGTGCCAGCAGCCCGAGACAGGGTATGCACTACGAGCAGTACTTC
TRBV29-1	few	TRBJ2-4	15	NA	CSVSDIHLAKNIQYF	TGCAGCGTTTCGGACATACACCTAGCCAAAAACATTCAGTACTTC
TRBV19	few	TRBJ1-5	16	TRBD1	CASLGTVTISNQPQHF	TGTGCCAGTCTTGGGACAGTTACTATTAGCAATCAGCCCCAGCATTTT
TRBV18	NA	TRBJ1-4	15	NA	CASSPLGGTNEKLFF	TGTGCCAGCTCCCCTCTGGGAGGAACTAATGAAAAACTGTTTTTT
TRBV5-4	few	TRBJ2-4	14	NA	CASSLVGVGNIQYF	TGTGCCAGCAGCTTGGTAGGGGTAGGAAACATTCAGTACTTC